One sample yielded the 15 T cell receptor beta chains listed below, sequenced in a study of shared clonotypes between healthy human individuals. Profiled with immunoSEQ multiplex PCR; TCRdb holds only in-frame clones, not every one. This repertoire shows around 700,000 clones, 60% to 80% found once; its top ten account for approximately 1.8%. Sequenced material: memory CD4+ T cells sorted from blood. Subset meaning: CD45RA-negative fraction. The receptors shown here come from a woman aged 30 to 39 in good health.

The chain carries TRBV9 and TRBJ2-7; 10 bases line up with TRBD2. V was pared by 0 bases and J by 7 bases, with 10 bases of the junction left unmatched. In germline, CDR1 is SGDLS, CDR2 YYNGEE. This CDR3 has 16 residues. CDR3 coding DNA: TGTGCCAGCAGCGTAGTGGCTAGCGGGAGCTGGAGTGAGCAGTACTTC. This encodes CASSVVASGSWSEQYF.

The DNA of the CDR3 is TGCGCCAGCAGCTTGGACATTTCTGGGGCCAACGTCCTGACTTTC. Translating it yields CASSLDISGANVLTF. The V and J genes are TRBV5-1 and TRBJ2-6; D remains ambiguous. The CDR3 contains 15 residues. CDR1 SGHRS and CDR2 YFSETQ come from the germline V gene. V lost 0 bases to trimming and J lost 1 base, with 5 bases between them.

This clone appeared a few times. The genes are TRBV7-7 and TRBJ2-4; no definite D call. CDR1 and CDR2 (germline): SSHAT, FNYEAQ (reference sequence). Trimming stripped 5 bases from V and 0 bases from J, with 23 bases between. The CDR3 is made up of 19 amino acids. Here the CDR3 reads CASSLTISAPLLAKNIQYF. CDR3 DNA sequence: TGTGCCAGCAGCCTCACTATTTCGGCCCCCCTCTTAGCCAAAAACATTCAGTACTTC.

CDR3 in amino acids: CASSASGTSGEQYF. Written as DNA, the CDR3 is TGTGCCAGCAGCGCCTCCGGGACTAGCGGCGAGCAGTACTTC. The chain combines TRBV9 with TRBJ2-7; 11 bases are shared with TRBD2. This CDR3 spans 14 amino acids. The V and J ends lost 3 bases and 6 bases, in that order; junction bases with no gene match: 5. Germline assignment: CDR1 SGDLS and CDR2 YYNGEE. The full variable domain, its missing parts supplied by reference TRBV9 and TRBJ2-7, is DSGVTQTPKHLITATGQRVTLRCSPRSGDLSVYWYQQSLDQGLQFLIQYYNGEERAKGNILERFSAQQFPDLHSELNLSSLELGDSALYFCASSASGTSGEQYFGPGTRLTVT.

The chain is built from TRBV2 and TRBJ2-7, with 7 bases that match TRBD2. Germline values: CDR1 SNHLY, CDR2 FYNNEI. The CDR3 has 19 amino acids. The trim removed 2 bases at V and 3 bases at J, leaving 19 bases unmatched. The CDR3 DNA reads TGTGCCAGCAGTGAACCAACGTCCTCGTTCTTGCGGGGGAGCTACGAGCAGTACTTC. Protein product: CASSEPTSSFLRGSYEQYF.

The V and J genes are TRBV5-1 and TRBJ2-7; D possibly corresponds to TRBD1 (5 bases). The CDR3 contains 14 residues. Per the germline V gene, CDR1 is SGHRS and CDR2 is YFSETQ. V was trimmed by 7 bases and J by 2 bases, leaving 16 bases between them. As DNA, the CDR3 is TGCGCCAGCTACACAGGTAGCCCCCCCTACGAGCAGTACTTC. Translated: CASYTGSPPYEQYF.

The chain joins TRBV23-1 to TRBJ1-5; D unresolved. TRBV23-1 is identified as an open reading frame with a role that is uncertain. The CDR3 is made up of 15 amino acids. The V and J ends lost 3 bases and 3 bases respectively, with 12 bases between them. CDR3 region: CASSHSPINNQPQHF. The CDR3 DNA reads as TGCGCCAGCAGTCACAGTCCTATAAACAATCAGCCCCAGCATTTT.

CDR3 protein: CASSTGTRSEQYF. The CDR3 DNA sequence: TGTGCCAGCAGCACCGGGACTCGGAGCGAGCAGTACTTC. The V and J genes are TRBV6-6 and TRBJ2-7; possible D gene TRBD2, 6 bases. This CDR3 region has 13 residues. Trimming removed 6 bases at V and 6 bases at J, with 15 bases between. In germline, CDR1 is MNHNY, CDR2 SVGAGI (reference sequence).

The chain combines TRBV9 with TRBJ2-5, with 7 bases matching TRBD2. Germline CDR1 reads SGDLS; CDR2 reads YYNGEE. The V and J ends lost 0 bases and 3 bases, in that order; junction bases with no gene match: 5. This CDR3 spans 15 amino acids. Written as DNA, the CDR3 is TGTGCCAGCAGCGTAGGGGAGGGAGAAAAAGAGACCCAGTACTTC. Amino acids: CASSVGEGEKETQYF.

The rearrangement links TRBV6-1 to TRBJ1-5, with D possibly TRBD1 on 5 matching bases. Germline V lookup: CDR1 MNHNS, CDR2 SASEGT. V was cut by 6 bases and J by 4 bases, with 16 bases left in between. This CDR3 region has 15 residues. CDR3 bases: TGTGCCAGCAGGCAGACCGGGACGGCTAATCAGCCCCAGCATTTT. Protein product: CASRQTGTANQPQHF.

This clone came up once. This chain connects TRBV10-1 to TRBJ1-5; 7 nucleotides match TRBD1. The CDR3 is 16 residues long. Looked up from germline, CDR1 is WNHNN and CDR2 is SYGVQD (reference sequence). After removal of 2 bases from V and 5 bases from J, the junction contained 9 bases not matched to a gene. This chain's CDR3 is CASSELRSGGYQPQHF. As DNA, the CDR3 is TGCGCCAGCAGTGAGCTGAGGTCAGGGGGGTATCAGCCCCAGCATTTT.

J is TRBJ2-7 and V is TRBV2; 7 bases agree with TRBD1. Germline V lookup: CDR1 SNHLY, CDR2 FYNNEI. CDR3 length: 11 amino acids. The CDR3 sequence is CASSGDRVPRV. The DNA of the CDR3 is TGTGCCAGCAGTGGAGACAGGGTACCCCGGGTC.

The rearrangement joins TRBV2 to TRBJ1-3, with 7 bases aligning to TRBD1. CDR3 length equals 14 residues. Looked up from germline, CDR1 is SNHLY and CDR2 is FYNNEI. Trimming took 6 bases from V and 0 from J; bases not matched to a gene: 2. As DNA, the CDR3 is TGTGCCAGCAGGGGGACAGTCTCTGGAAACACCATATATTTT. It translates to CASRGTVSGNTIYF.

The chain combines TRBV11-1 with TRBJ2-7; tentatively, D is TRBD2 (6 bases). With 3 bases removed from V and 2 bases from J, the gap between germline ends came to 14 bases. The CDR3 sequence is 15 residues long. In germline, CDR1 is SGHAT, CDR2 FQDESV (reference sequence). CDR3 nucleotides: TGTGCCAGCAGCTTGATCCCGGGAGAGGCCTACGAGCAGTACTTC. Protein: CASSLIPGEAYEQYF. The full variable domain, completed using reference TRBV11-1 and TRBJ2-7, is EAEVAQSPRYKITEKSQAVAFWCDPISGHATLYWYRQILGQGPELLVQFQDESVVDDSQLPKDRFSAERLKGVDSTLKIQPAELGDSAMYLCASSLIPGEAYEQYFGPGTRLTVT.

This sequence joins TRBV5-1 and TRBJ2-5; TRBD2 matches at 7 bases. Unmatched junction bases numbered 10, after V lost 4 bases and J lost 1 base. Germline V gives CDR1 SGHRS, CDR2 YFSETQ. This CDR3 region has 16 residues. CDR3 sequence (DNA): TGCGCCAGCAGCCCCCCTCTAGCGGATACCCAAGAGACCCAGTACTTC. Translating it yields CASSPPLADTQETQYF.